These 2 T cell receptor beta chains were all obtained from the same sample, sequenced in a study of tumor and adjacent non-tumor tissue in lung cancer. Three rounds of nested PCR, following a modified ARM-PCR protocol, produced the TCRbeta library. Using its own MiXCR run on the multiplex PCR reads, TCRdb lists one record per CDR3 protein. The top ten hold 15% of the sample, which has 90,000 or so distinct CDR3 sequences, 61% seen once. No cell sorting was done before RNA was extracted from the tissue. Sequenced input: lung tumor tissue. These receptors originate from a man aged 65 to 85 with non-small cell lung cancer.

This clonotype occurred many times. The genes are TRBV28 and TRBJ1-6; D gene uncertain. The CDR3 extends over 13 amino acids. V shed 2 bases and J shed 15 bases, with 14 bases lying between them. CDR1 is MDHEN, CDR2 SYDVKM, per germline. The CDR3 region is CASSLSGKFFLHF. The DNA for the CDR3 is TGTGCCAGCAGTTTAAGCGGCAAATTTTTCCTCCACTTT.

This clonotype was counted only a few times. The J gene is TRBJ2-5, the V gene TRBV4-1; D is possibly TRBD1 or TRBD2 (5 bases each). The CDR3 is 13 amino acids. From germline, CDR1 is MGHRA and CDR2 YSYEKL. V was shortened by 3 bases and J by 4 bases, with 9 bases between the two germline ends. CDR3 loop: CASSHWDVETQYF. In DNA, the CDR3 is TGCGCCAGCAGCCACTGGGACGTAGAGACCCAGTACTTC.